This T cell receptor beta chain was recorded in a study of CXCR3-negative and CXCR3-positive naive CD8 T cells. Study-wide background: Per library, roughly 1.5 +/- 0.3 million reads; roughly 130 million TRB reads overall. Study-wide findings and caveats: The study found comparably high diversity in both naive subsets and much lower diversity in memory CD8+ cells. When CXCR3-positive naive cells were set against CXCR3-negative naive cells, the former had more hydrophobic TRB CDR3s.

Comment on this clonotype: Antigen unknown.

TRB cDNA libraries were made by UMI-labeled 5' RACE. TCRdb processed the 5' RACE reads again and assigns one entry to each CDR3 protein, with no DNA. This listing includes over 100,000 distinct CDR3 sequences. CDR3 length equals 16 residues. Germline V gives CDR1 SGHNT, CDR2 YYREEE (reference sequence). This clonotype was sampled from a human donor in good health. Some clones in this sample may be carry-over from other donors' samples. What was sequenced was naive CXCR3+ CD8+ T cells from blood. As to subset: CD45RO-CCR7+CD27+CD95- naive CD8+ T cells expressing CXCR3 (TNR3+). This chain uses TRBV5-4 with TRBJ2-2; absent DNA, TCRdb's TRBD2 call cannot be checked. The CDR3 is CASSLGPSGNTGELFF.